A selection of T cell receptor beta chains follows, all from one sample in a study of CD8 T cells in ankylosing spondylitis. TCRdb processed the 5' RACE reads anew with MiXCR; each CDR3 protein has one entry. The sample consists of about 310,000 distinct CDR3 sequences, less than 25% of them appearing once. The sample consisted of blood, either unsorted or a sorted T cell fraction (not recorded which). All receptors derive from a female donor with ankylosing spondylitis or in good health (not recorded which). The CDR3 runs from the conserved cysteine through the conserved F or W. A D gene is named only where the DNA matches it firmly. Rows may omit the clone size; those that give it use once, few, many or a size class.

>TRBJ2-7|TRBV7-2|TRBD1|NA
TGTGCCAGCAGCCCAGACAGGGACAGCTACAACGAGCAGTACTTC
CASSPDRDSYNEQYF
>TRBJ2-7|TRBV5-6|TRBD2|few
TGTGCCAGCAGACGTACTAGCGGCCTCTCCTACGAGCAGTACTTC
CASRRTSGLSYEQYF
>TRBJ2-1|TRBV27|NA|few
TGTGCCAGCAGTCTGGGCTCAGATGAGCAGTTCTTC
CASSLGSDEQFF
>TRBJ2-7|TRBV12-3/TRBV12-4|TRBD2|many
TGTGCCAGCCGTCGACTGGAGGGAGGGAACGAGCAGTACTTC
CASRRLEGGNEQYF
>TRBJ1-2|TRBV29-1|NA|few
TGCAGCGTCGCCAAGATTGACTATGGCTACACCTTC
CSVAKIDYGYTF
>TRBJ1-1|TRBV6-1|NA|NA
TGTGCCAGCAGTGGAGGGCAGGTGAACACTGAAGCTTTCTTT
CASSGGQVNTEAFF
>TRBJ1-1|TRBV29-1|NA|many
TGCAGCGTTCAGCCCTTGAACACTGAAGCTTTCTTT
CSVQPLNTEAFF
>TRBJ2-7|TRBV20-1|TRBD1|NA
TGCAGTGCTAGGAGATTGGACAGGGAAACATACGAGCAGTACTTC
CSARRLDRETYEQYF
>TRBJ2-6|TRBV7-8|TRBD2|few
TGTGCCAGCAGCTTAGCGCGCCTAGCGGGACAAGGGGCCAACGTCCTGACTTTC
CASSLARLAGQGANVLTF
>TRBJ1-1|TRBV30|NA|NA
TGTGCCTGGTACAGGGAAGACACTGAAGCTTTCTTT
CAWYREDTEAFF
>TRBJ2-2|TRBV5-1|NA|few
TGCGCCAGCAGACCTATCTCCGCGGGCACCGGGGAGCTGTTTTTT
CASRPISAGTGELFF
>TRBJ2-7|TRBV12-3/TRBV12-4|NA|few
TGTGCCAGCAGACCTGACAGGTACGAATCCTTCTACGAGCAGTACTTC
CASRPDRYESFYEQYF
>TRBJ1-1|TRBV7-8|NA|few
TGTGCCAGCAGCTTAAATCTCCGCCAGAGGGGAACTGAAGCTTTCTTT
CASSLNLRQRGTEAFF
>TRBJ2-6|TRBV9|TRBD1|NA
TGTGCCAGCAGCGACCCCGGGACAGCCCATGGGGCCAACGTCCTGACTTTC
CASSDPGTAHGANVLTF
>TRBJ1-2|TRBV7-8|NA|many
TGTGCCAGCAGCTTAAAGGCATTCTATGGCTACACCTTC
CASSLKAFYGYTF
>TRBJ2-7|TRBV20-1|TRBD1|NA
TGCAGTGCTTACTTTAGACAGGGTCGGCACGAGCAGTACTTC
CSAYFRQGRHEQYF
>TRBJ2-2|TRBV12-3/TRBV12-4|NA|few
TGTGCCAGCAGTTTCCATGACCAGACCGGGGAGCTGTTTTTT
CASSFHDQTGELFF
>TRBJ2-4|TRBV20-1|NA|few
TGCAGTGCTAGAAGCGGAGGGGCCAAAAACATTCAGTACTTC
CSARSGGAKNIQYF
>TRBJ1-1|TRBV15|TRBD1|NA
TGTGCCACCAGCAGAGTCTACGGGACAGGGAGGACTGAAGCTTTCTTT
CATSRVYGTGRTEAFF
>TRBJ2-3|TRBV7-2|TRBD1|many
TGTGCCAGCAGCTTCCAGGGGGCTAGAGATACGCAGTATTTT
CASSFQGARDTQYF
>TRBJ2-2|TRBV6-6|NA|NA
TGTGCCAGCAGCGTAGTTTTCCCCGGGGAGCTGTTTTTT
CASSVVFPGELFF
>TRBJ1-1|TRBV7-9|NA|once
TGTGCCAGCAGCCTATTCGATGGCACTGAAGCTTTCTTT
CASSLFDGTEAFF